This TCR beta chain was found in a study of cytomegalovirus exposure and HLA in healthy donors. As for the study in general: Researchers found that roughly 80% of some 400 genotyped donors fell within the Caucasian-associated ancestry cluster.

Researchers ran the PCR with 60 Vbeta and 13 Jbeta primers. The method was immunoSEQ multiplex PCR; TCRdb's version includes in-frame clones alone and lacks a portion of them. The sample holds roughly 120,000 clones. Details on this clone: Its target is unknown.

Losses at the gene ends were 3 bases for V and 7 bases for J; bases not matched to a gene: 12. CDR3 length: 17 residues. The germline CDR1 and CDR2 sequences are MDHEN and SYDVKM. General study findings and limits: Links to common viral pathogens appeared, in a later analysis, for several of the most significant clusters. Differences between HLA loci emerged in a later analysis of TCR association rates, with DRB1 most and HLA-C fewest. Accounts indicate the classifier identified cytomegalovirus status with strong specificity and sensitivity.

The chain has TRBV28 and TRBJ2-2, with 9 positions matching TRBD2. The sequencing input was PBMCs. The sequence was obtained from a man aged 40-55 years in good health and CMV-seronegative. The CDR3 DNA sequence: TGTGCCAGCAGTTTCGGTGGCGGGAGGGCGGGACGCGGGGAGCTGTTTTTT. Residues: CASSFGGGRAGRGELFF.